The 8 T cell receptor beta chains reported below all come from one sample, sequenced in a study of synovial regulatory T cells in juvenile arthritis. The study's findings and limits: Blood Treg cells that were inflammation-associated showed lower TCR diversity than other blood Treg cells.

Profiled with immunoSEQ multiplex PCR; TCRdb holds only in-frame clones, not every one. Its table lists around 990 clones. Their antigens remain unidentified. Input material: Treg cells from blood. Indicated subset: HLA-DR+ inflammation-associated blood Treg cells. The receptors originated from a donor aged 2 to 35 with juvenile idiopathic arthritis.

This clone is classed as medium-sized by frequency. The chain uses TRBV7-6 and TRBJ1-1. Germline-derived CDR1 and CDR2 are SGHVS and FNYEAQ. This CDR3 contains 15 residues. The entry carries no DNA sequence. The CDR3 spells CASSLGQGGYTEAFF.

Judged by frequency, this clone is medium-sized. The CDR3 here is CASSEAVVRGYEQYF. The chain is built from TRBV2 and TRBJ2-7; absent DNA, TCRdb's TRBD2 call cannot be checked. CDR1 and CDR2 from the germline V gene are SNHLY and FYNNEI. The CDR3 sequence is 15 residues long. DNA is not on record.

This CDR3 is CAWSDLPGLAGGLGETQYF. The V and J genes are TRBV30 and TRBJ2-5; TCRdb gives TRBD2 as the D gene, but with no DNA this cannot be confirmed. This CDR3 has 19 amino acids. The nucleotide record is missing. Germline CDR1 and CDR2: GTSNPN and SVGIG (reference sequence).

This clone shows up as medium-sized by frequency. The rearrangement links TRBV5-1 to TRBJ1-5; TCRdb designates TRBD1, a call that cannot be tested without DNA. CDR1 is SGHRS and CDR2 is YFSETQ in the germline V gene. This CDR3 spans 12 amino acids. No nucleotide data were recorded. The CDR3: CASSLTGLFWHF.

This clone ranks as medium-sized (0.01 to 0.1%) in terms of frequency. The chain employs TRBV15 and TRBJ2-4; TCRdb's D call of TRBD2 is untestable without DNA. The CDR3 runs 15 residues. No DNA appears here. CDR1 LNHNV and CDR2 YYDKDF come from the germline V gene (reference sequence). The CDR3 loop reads CATRYLAGVEYIQYF.

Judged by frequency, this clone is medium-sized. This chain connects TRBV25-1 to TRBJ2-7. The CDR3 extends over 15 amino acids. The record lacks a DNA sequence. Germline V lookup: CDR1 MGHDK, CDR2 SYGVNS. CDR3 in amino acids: CASSEWTGTHYEQYF.

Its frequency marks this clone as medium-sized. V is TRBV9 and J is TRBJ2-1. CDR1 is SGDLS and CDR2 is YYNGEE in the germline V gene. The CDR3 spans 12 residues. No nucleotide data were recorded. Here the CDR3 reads CASSVGDLEQFF.

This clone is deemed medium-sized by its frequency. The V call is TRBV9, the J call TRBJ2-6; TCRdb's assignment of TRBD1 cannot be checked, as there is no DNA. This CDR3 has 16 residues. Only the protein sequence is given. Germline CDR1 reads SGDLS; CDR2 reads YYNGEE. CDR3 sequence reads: CASSVVPRAGANVLTF.